Reported below is one T cell receptor (beta chain). In the original analysis: Amplification from reference gene primers served as the basis for estimated nucleated cell counts. Sequencing was performed with immunoSEQ multiplex PCR; in TCRdb, only in-frame clones are kept and a portion is missing. Clone size and the V and J calls come from that table; the DNA yielded D and trimming. Of around 270,000 clones listed, 80% to 85% are singletons. The entry originates in a study of blood T cell repertoires in COVID-19. For the study at large: Both acute and convalescent COVID-19 samples were obtained from the United States, Italy and Spain.

CDR1 is SGHTA, CDR2 FQGNSA, per germline. The CDR3 totals 16 residues. The ends were cut back, 5 bases at V and 0 bases at J, with 14 bases in the middle. Patients in Seattle were enrolled during active infection, then followed longitudinally. The chain recombines TRBV7-2 with TRBJ1-3, with D unresolved. The TCR sequence derives from a person aged 70 to 79 with COVID-19, enrolled during active disease. The specimen was peripheral blood. The CDR3 nucleotides are TGTGCCAGCAGCACGCGGTCCTCGGGCTCTGGAAACACCATATATTTT. This encodes CASSTRSSGSGNTIYF.